These 8 T cell receptor beta chains originate from one sample sequenced in a study of long-term antiretroviral therapy in people with HIV. Sequencing relied on immunoSEQ assay v3.0, run at survey level. Only in-frame clones appear in the TCRdb table, and some are missing; sequencing was by immunoSEQ multiplex PCR. Here the sample spans about 21,000 clones, approximately 79% being singletons. Source: unsorted PBMCs, taken around 1.7 years before starting antiretroviral therapy. The receptors stem from a woman between 40 and 50 years old with HIV.

The chain carries TRBV27 and TRBJ2-2; 7 bases match TRBD2. CDR3 length: 15 amino acids. V was pared by 2 bases and J by 6 bases, with 6 bases of the junction left unmatched. Germline V gene sequence: CDR1 MNHEY, CDR2 SMNVEV (reference sequence). The CDR3 DNA reads TGTGCCAGCAGTTTAAGTGGGAGGGTGGCCGGGGAGCTGTTTTTT. As protein: CASSLSGRVAGELFF.

This clone occurred a few times. This chain links TRBV27 with TRBJ1-4; TRBD1 might be the D (6 bases). Germline V gene lookup returns CDR1 MNHEY and CDR2 SMNVEV (reference sequence). Trimming left V 6 bases short and J 7 bases short, with 15 bases between. The length of the CDR3 is 14 residues. CDR3 in DNA: TGTGCCAGCAGCCAACAGGGCTCTGGTGAAAAACTGTTTTTT. Its translation is CASSQQGSGEKLFF.

The V and J genes are TRBV7-2 and TRBJ2-7; TRBD1 aligns across 7 bases. V lost 5 bases and J lost 6; bases outside the gene matches: 13. CDR1 is SGHTA, CDR2 FQGNSA, per germline. This CDR3 has 15 amino acids. The CDR3 coding sequence is TGTGCCAGCAGCGCCCTGGACAGGACGAAACCCGAGCAGTACTTC. Translating it yields CASSALDRTKPEQYF. Based on the CDR3 plus reference TRBV7-2 and TRBJ2-7, the full variable domain is GAGVSQSPSNKVTEKGKDVELRCDPISGHTALYWYRQSLGQGLEFLIYFQGNSAPDKSGLPSDRFSAERTGGSVSTLTIQRTQQEDSAVYLCASSALDRTKPEQYFGPGTRLTVT.

By share, this clone counts as medium-sized. The V and J genes are TRBV27 and TRBJ2-2, with D possibly TRBD2 on 7 matching bases. Germline V gene sequence: CDR1 MNHEY, CDR2 SMNVEV (reference sequence). V was cut by 10 bases and J by 2 bases, with 17 bases left in between. The CDR3 totals 15 residues. CDR3 DNA: TGTGCCACCTCTTGGGGGGGGCTTAACACCGGGGAGCTGTTTTTT. This encodes CATSWGGLNTGELFF.

The chain uses TRBV19 and TRBJ1-2, with 8 positions matching TRBD1. V trimming: 6 bases; J trimming: 4 bases; junction bases outside the gene matches: 7. Germline assignment: CDR1 LNHDA and CDR2 SQIVND (reference sequence). This CDR3 region has 14 residues. CDR3 loop: CASSPQGGIYGYTF. CDR3 coding DNA: TGTGCCAGTAGCCCACAGGGGGGAATCTATGGCTACACCTTC.

Concerning this clone: This same CDR3 is encoded by further DNA sequences in the sample. J is TRBJ1-1 and V is TRBV5-1; no definite D call. CDR3 size: 11 residues. V lost 3 bases and J 1 base, leaving 1 base between the germline ends. Per germline, CDR1 SGHRS and CDR2 YFSETQ. Here the CDR3 reads CASSSNTEAFF. For the CDR3, the DNA is TGCGCCAGCAGCTCGAACACTGAAGCTTTCTTT.

This sequence joins TRBV27 and TRBJ2-6; D unresolved. The CDR3 is made up of 15 amino acids. V dropped 5 bases and J dropped 0 bases, with 8 bases sitting between them. Germline V CDR1 and CDR2: MNHEY, SMNVEV (reference sequence). CDR3 bases: TGTGCCAGCAGTATAATCAGCTCTGGGGCCAACGTCCTGACTTTC. Its translation is CASSIISSGANVLTF.

In this sample, this clone turned up once. The rearrangement joins TRBV29-1 to TRBJ1-1; a weak D match, TRBD1 (5 bases). CDR1 is SQVTM, CDR2 ANQGSEA, per germline. The CDR3 is made up of 14 amino acids. The V and J ends lost 4 bases and 6 bases respectively, with 18 bases between them. The CDR3 loop is CSVGILTEMPEAFF. DNA of the CDR3: TGCAGCGTTGGAATCCTGACAGAGATGCCTGAAGCTTTCTTT.